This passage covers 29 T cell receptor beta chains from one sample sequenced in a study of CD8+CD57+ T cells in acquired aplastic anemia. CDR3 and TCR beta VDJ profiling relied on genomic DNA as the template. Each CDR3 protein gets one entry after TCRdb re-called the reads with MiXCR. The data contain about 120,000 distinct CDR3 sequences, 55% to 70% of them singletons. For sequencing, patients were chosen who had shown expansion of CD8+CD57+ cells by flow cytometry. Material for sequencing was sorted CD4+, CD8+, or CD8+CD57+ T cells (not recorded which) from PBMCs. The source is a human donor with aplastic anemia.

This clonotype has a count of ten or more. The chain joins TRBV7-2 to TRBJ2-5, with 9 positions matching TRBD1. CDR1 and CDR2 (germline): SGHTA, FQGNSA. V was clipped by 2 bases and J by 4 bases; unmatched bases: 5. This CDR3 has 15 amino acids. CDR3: CASSLWDRVLETQYF. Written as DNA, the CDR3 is TGTGCCAGCAGCTTATGGGACAGGGTATTAGAGACCCAGTACTTC.

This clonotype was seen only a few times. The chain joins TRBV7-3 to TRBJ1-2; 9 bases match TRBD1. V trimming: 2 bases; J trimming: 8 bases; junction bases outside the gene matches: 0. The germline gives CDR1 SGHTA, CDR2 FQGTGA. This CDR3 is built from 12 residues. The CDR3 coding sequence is TGTGCCAGCAGCTTAGGGACAGGGGGCTACACCTTC. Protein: CASSLGTGGYTF. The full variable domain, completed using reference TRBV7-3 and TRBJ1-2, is GAGVSQTPSNKVTEKGKYVELRCDPISGHTALYWYRQSLGQGPEFLIYFQGTGAADDSGLPNDRFFAVRPEGSVSTLKIQRTERGDSAVYLCASSLGTGGYTFGSGTRLTVV.

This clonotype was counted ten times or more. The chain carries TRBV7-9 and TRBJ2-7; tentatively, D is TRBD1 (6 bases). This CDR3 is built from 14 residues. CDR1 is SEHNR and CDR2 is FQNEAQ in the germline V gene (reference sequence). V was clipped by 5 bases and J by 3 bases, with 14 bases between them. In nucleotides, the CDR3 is TGTGCCAGCAGCCATACAGGGCCCGACTACGAGCAGTACTTC. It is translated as CASSHTGPDYEQYF.

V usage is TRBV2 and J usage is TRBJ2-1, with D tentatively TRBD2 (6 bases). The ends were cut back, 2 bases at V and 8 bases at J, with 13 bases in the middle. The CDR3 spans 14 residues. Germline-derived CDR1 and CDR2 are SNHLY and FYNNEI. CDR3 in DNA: TGTGCCAGCAGTGAACCCCGGAGCGGGCATGAGCAGTTCTTC. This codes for CASSEPRSGHEQFF.

The CDR3 loop reads CATSSGEDSGGADTQYF. As DNA, the CDR3 is TGTGCCACCTCGTCGGGAGAGGATAGCGGGGGCGCAGATACGCAGTATTTT. The V call is TRBV15, the J call TRBJ2-3; 9 bases are a match to TRBD2. V dropped 8 bases and J dropped 4; count of bases not matched to a gene: 16. The CDR3 is made up of 17 amino acids. Per germline, CDR1 LNHNV and CDR2 YYDKDF (reference sequence).

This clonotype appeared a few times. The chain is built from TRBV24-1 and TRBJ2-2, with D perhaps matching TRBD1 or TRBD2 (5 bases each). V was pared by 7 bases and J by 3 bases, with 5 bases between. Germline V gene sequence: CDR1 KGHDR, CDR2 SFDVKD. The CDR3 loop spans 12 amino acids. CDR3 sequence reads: CATRGDTGELFF. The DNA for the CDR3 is TGTGCCACCAGGGGGGACACCGGGGAGCTGTTTTTT.

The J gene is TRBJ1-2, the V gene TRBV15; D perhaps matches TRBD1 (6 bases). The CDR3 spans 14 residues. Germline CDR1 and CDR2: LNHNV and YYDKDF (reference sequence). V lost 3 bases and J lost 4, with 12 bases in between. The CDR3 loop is CATSSRQDSYGYTF. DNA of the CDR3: TGTGCCACCAGCAGTAGACAGGATTCCTATGGCTACACCTTC. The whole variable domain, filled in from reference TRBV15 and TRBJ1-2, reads DAMVIQNPRYQVTQFGKPVTLSCSQTLNHNVMYWYQQKSSQAPKLLFHYYDKDFNNEADTPDNFQSRRPNTSFCFLDIRSPGLGDTAMYLCATSSRQDSYGYTFGSGTRLTVV.

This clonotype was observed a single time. The CDR3 bases are TGTGCCAGCAGCCCCACTAGGCCGGGCTACGAGCAGTACTTC. Its protein is CASSPTRPGYEQYF. The V and J genes are TRBV2 and TRBJ2-7; D possibly corresponds to TRBD2 (5 bases). Germline V gene lookup returns CDR1 SNHLY and CDR2 FYNNEI. This CDR3 is built from 14 residues. Between the trimmed V and J ends, which lost 6 bases and 3 bases, there was a span of 15 bases.

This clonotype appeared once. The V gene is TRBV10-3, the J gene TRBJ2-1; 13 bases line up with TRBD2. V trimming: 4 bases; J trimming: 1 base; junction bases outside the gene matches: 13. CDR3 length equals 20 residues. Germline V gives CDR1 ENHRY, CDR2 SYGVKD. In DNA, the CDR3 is TGTGCCATCAGTGGATCGCCCACTAGCGGGGGGGCCTGGTCCTACAATGAGCAGTTCTTC. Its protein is CAISGSPTSGGAWSYNEQFF.

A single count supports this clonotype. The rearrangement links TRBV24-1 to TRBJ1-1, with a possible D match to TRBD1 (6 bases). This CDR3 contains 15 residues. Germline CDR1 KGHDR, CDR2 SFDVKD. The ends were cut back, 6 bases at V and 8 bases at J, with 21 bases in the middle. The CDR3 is CATSLGSYRAGEAFF. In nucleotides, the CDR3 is TGTGCCACCAGTCTGGGGAGTTACAGGGCGGGGGAAGCTTTCTTT.

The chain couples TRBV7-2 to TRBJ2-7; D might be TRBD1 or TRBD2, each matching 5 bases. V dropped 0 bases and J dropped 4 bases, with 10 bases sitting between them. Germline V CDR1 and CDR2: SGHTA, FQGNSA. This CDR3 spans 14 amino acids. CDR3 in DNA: TGTGCCAGCAGCTTAGCCGGGGCGTTATACGAGCAGTACTTC. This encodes CASSLAGALYEQYF.

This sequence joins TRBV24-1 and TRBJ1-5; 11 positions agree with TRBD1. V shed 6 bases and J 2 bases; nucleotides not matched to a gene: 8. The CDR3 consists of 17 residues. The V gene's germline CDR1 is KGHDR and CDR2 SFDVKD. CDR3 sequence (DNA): TGTGCCACCAGTTGGACAGGGGGCCAGTGGCGCAATCAGCCCCAGCATTTT. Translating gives CATSWTGGQWRNQPQHF.

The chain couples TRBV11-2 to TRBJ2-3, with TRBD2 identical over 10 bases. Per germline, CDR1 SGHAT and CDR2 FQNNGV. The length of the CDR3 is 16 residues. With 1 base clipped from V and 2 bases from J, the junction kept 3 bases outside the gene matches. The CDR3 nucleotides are TGTGCCAGCAGCTTAGTAGCGGGGGGAGTCACAGATACGCAGTATTTT. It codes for CASSLVAGGVTDTQYF.

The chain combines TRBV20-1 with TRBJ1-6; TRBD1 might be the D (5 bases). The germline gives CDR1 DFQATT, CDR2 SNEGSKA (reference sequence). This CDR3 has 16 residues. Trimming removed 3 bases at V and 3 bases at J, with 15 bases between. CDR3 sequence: CSARPEGIGYNSPLHF. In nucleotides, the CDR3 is TGCAGTGCTAGGCCGGAGGGGATCGGCTATAATTCACCCCTCCACTTT.

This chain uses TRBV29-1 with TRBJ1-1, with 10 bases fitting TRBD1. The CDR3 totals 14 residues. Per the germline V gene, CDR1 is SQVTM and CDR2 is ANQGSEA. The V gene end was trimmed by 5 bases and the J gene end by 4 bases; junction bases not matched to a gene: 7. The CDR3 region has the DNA TGCAGCGTTCAGAGACAGGGGGCGATCACTGAAGCTTTCTTT. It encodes CSVQRQGAITEAFF.

CDR3 protein: CASSVGRGVDTQYF. The CDR3 DNA reads TGTGCCAGCAGCGTAGGTCGGGGGGTAGATACGCAGTATTTT. The J gene is TRBJ2-3, the V gene TRBV9; 7 nucleotides match TRBD2. V lost 0 bases and J lost 5; bases outside the gene matches: 3. CDR1 and CDR2 from the germline V gene are SGDLS and YYNGEE. This CDR3 comprises 14 residues.

Written as DNA, the CDR3 is TGTGCCAGCAGTTTCGGGGCAGGGTTGTATGAGCAGTTCTTC. Translating gives CASSFGAGLYEQFF. This chain connects TRBV6-5 to TRBJ2-1; D tentatively fits TRBD1 or TRBD2 (5 bases each). The CDR3 runs to 14 residues. CDR1 is MNHEY, CDR2 SVGAGI, per germline. V shed 4 bases and J shed 8 bases, with 15 bases lying between them.

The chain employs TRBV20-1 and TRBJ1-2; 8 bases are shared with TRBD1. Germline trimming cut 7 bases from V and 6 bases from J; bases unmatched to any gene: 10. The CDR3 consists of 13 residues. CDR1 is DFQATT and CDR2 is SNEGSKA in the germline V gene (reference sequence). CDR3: CSVDPRTGNGYTF. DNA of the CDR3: TGCAGTGTTGACCCCCGGACAGGGAATGGCTACACCTTC.

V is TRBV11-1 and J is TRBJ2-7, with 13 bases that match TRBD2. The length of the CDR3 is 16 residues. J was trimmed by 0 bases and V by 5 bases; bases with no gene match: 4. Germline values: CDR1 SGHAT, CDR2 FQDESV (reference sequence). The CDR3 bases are TGTGCCAGCAGCCCAACTAGCGGGAGGGTCTCCTACGAGCAGTACTTC. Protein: CASSPTSGRVSYEQYF.

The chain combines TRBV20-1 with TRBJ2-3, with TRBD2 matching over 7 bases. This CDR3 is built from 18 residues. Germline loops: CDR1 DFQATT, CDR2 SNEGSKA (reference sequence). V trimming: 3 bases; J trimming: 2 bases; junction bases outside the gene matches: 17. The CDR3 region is CSASRTPPGGSYTDTQYF. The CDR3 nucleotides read TGCAGTGCTAGCCGGACCCCCCCGGGCGGGAGTTACACAGATACGCAGTATTTT.

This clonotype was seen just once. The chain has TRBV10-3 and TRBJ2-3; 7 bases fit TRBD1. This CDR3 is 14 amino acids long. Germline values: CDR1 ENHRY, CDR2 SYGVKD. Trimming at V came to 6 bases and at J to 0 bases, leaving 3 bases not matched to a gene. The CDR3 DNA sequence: TGTGCCATCAGCGACAGGGAGAGCACAGATACGCAGTATTTT. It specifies CAISDRESTDTQYF.

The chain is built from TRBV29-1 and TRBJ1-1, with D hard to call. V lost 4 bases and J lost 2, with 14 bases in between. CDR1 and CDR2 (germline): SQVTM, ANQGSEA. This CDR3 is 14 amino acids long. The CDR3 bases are TGCAGCGTTGGCCACGGACTCTCAAACACTGAAGCTTTCTTT. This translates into CSVGHGLSNTEAFF.

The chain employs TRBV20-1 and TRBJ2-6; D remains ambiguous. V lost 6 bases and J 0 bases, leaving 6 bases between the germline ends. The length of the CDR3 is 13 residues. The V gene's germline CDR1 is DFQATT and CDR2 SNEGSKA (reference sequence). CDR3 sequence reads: CSARTSGANVLTF. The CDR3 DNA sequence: TGCAGTGCGAGAACCTCTGGGGCCAACGTCCTGACTTTC.

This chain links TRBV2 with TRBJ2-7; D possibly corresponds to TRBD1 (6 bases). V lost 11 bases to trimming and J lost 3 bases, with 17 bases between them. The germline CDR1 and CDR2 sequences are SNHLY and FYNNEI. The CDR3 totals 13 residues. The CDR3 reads CAGVPRGDYEQYF. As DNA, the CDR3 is TGTGCCGGCGTGCCCAGGGGAGACTACGAGCAGTACTTC.

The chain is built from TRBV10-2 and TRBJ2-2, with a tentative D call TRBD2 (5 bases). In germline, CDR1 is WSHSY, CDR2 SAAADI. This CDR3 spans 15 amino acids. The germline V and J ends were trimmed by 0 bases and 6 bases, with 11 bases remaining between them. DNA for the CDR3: TGCGCCAGCAGTGAGTCGGTGAGGGTGGCCGGGGAGCTGTTTTTT. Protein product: CASSESVRVAGELFF.

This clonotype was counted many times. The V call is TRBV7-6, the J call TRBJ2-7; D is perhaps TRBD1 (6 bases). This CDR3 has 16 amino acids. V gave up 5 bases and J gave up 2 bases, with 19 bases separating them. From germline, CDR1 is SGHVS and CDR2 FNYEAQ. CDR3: CASSNRLGAATYEQYF. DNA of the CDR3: TGTGCCAGCAGCAACCGGCTGGGGGCCGCTACCTACGAGCAGTACTTC.

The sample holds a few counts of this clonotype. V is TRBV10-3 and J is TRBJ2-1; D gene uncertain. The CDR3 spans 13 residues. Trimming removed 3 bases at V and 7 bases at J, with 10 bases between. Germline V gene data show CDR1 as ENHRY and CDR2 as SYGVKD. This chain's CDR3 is CAISDPTRNEQFF. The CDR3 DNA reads TGTGCCATCAGTGACCCAACCCGGAATGAGCAGTTCTTC.

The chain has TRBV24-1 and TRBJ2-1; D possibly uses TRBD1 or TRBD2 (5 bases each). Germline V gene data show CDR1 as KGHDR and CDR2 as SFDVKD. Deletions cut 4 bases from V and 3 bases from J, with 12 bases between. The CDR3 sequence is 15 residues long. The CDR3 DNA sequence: TGTGCCACCAGTGAGGGACGAGCCTACTACAATGAGCAGTTCTTC. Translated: CATSEGRAYYNEQFF.

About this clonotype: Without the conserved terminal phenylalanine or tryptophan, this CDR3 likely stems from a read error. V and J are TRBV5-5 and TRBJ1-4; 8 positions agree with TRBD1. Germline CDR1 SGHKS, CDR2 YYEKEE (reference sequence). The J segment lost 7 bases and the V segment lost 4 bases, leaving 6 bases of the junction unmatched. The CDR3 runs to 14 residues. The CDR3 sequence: CASSQGALGEKLFL. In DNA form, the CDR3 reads TGTGCCAGCAGCCAGGGGGCCTTGGGTGAAAAACTGTTTCTT.